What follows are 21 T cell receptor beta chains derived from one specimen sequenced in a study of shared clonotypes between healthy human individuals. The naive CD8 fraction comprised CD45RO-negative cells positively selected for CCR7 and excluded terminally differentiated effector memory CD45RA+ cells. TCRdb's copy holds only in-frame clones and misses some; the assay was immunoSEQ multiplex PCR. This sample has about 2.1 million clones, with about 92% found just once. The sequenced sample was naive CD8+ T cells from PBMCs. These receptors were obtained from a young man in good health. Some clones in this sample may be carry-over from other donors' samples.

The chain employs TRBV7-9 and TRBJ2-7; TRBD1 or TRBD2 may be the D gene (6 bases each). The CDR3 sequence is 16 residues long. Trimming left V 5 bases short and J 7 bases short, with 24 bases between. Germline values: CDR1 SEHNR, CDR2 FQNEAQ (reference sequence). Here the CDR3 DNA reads TGTGCCAGCAGCACCGGAAGAGGGGGGAAAATGCCTGAGCAGTACTTC. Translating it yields CASSTGRGGKMPEQYF.

CDR3 amino acids: CASSIFRSRMGFNEQFF. The DNA for the CDR3 is TGTGCCAGTAGTATATTCAGAAGCCGGATGGGTTTTAATGAGCAGTTCTTC. The V gene is TRBV19, the J gene TRBJ2-1; no definite D call. CDR3 length: 17 residues. V was trimmed by 2 bases and J by 7 bases, leaving 21 bases between them. CDR1 is LNHDA and CDR2 is SQIVND in the germline V gene (reference sequence). The variable domain in full, with the rest retrieved from reference TRBV19 and TRBJ2-1, is DGGITQSPKYLFRKEGQNVTLSCEQNLNHDAMYWYRQDPGQGLRLIYYSQIVNDFQKGDIAEGYSVSREKKESFPLTVTSAQKNPTAFYLCASSIFRSRMGFNEQFFGPGTRLTVL.

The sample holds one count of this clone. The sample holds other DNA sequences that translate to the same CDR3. CDR3 nucleotides: TGTGCCAGCAGCTTAGGGGCGGGAGGCACCTACGAGCAGTACTTC. This gives the protein CASSLGAGGTYEQYF. J is TRBJ2-7 and V is TRBV11-2, with 8 bases identical to TRBD2. The trim removed 1 base at V and 2 bases at J, leaving 4 bases unmatched. This CDR3 contains 15 residues. CDR1 and CDR2 from the germline V gene are SGHAT and FQNNGV.

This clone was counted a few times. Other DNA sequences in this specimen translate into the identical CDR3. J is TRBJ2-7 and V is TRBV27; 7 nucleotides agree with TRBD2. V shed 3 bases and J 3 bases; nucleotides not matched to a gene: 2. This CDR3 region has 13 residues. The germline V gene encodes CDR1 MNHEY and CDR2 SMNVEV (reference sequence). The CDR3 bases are TGTGCCAGCAGTTTCAGGACTAGCTACGAGCAGTACTTC. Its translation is CASSFRTSYEQYF.

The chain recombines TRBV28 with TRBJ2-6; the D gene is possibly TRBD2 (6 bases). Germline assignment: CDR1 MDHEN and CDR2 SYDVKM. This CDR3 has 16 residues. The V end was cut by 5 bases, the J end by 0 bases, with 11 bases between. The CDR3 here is CASSRLVASGANVLTF. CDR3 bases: TGTGCCAGCAGTCGACTAGTCGCCTCTGGGGCCAACGTCCTGACTTTC.

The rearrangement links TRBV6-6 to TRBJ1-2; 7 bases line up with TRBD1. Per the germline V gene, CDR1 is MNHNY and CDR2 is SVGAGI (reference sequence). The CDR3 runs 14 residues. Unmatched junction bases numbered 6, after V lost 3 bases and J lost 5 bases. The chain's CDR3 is CASSYIGGAYGYTF. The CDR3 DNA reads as TGTGCCAGCAGTTATATAGGGGGCGCGTATGGCTACACCTTC.

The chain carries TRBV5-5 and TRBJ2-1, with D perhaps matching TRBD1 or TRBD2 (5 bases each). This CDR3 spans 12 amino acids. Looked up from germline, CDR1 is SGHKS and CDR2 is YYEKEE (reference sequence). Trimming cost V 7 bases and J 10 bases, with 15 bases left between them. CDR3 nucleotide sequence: TGTGCCAGCCCGGGTGCAGGGAGAGAGCAGTTCTTC. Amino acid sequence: CASPGAGREQFF.

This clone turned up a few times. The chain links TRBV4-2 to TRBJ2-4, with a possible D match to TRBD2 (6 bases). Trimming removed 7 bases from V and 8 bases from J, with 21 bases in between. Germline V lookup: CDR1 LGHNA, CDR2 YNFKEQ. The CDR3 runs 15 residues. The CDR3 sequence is CASTPSPGVVDIQYF. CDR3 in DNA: TGTGCCAGCACCCCAAGCCCGGGGGTGGTAGACATTCAGTACTTC.

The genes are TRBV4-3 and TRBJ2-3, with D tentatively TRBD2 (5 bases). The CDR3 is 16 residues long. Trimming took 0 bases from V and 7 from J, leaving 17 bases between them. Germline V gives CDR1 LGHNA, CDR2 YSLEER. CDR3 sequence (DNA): TGCGCCAGCAGCCAAGATCCCGGGGTTAAACGGAATACGCAGTATTTT. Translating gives CASSQDPGVKRNTQYF.

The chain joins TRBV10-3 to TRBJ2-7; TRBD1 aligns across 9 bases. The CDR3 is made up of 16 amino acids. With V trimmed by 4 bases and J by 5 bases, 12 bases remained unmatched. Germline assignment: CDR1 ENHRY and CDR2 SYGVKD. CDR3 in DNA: TGTGCCATCAGTGCGGGACAGGGCTACGGAGGGGACGAGCAGTACTTC. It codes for CAISAGQGYGGDEQYF.

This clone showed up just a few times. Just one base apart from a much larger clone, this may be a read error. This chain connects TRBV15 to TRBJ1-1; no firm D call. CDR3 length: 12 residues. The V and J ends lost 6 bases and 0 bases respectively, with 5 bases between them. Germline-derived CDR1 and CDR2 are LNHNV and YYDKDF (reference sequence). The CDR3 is CATRGLNTEAFF. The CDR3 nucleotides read TGTGCCACCAGGGGCCTGAACACTGAAGCTTTCTTT.

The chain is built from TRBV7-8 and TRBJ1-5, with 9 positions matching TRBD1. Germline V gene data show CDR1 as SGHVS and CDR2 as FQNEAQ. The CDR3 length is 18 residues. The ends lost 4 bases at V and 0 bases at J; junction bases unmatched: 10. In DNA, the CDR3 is TGTGCCAGCAGCTCAGCTTGGGGACAGGGACGTAGCAATCAGCCCCAGCATTTT. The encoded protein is CASSSAWGQGRSNQPQHF. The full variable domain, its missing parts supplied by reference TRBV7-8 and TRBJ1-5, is GAGVSQSPRYKVAKRGQDVALRCDPISGHVSLFWYQQALGQGPEFLTYFQNEAQLDKSGLPSDRFFAERPEGSVSTLKIQRTQQEDSAVYLCASSSAWGQGRSNQPQHFGDGTRLSIL.

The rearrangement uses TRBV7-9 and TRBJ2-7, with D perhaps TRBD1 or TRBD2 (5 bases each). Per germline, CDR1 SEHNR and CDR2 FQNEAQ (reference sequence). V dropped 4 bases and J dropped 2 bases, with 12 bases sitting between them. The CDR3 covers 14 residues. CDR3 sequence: CASSWGTYPYEQYF. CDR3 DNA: TGTGCCAGCAGCTGGGGGACCTATCCCTACGAGCAGTACTTC.

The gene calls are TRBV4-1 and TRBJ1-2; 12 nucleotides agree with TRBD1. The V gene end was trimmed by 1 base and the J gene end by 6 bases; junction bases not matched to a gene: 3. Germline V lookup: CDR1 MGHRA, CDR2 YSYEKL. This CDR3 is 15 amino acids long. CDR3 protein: CASSQGDRGQDGYTF. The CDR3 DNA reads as TGCGCCAGCAGCCAAGGGGACAGGGGGCAGGATGGCTACACCTTC.

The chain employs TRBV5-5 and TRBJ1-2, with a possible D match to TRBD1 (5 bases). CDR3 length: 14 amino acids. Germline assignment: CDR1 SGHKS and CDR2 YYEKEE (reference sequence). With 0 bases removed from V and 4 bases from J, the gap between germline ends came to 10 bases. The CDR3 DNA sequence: TGTGCCAGCAGCTTGGACAGGTGGGGCTATGGCTACACCTTC. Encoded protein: CASSLDRWGYGYTF.

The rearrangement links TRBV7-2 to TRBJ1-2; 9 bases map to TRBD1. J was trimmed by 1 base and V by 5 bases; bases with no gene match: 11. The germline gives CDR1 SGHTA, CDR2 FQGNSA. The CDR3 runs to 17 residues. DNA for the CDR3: TGTGCCAGCAGCAACGACAGGGGGAATTTATATAACTATGGCTACACCTTC. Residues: CASSNDRGNLYNYGYTF.

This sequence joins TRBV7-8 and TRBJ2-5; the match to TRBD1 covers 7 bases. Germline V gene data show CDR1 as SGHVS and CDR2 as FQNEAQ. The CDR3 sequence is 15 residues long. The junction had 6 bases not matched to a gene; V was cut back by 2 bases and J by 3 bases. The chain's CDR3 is CASSLMSGTEETQYF. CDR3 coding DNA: TGTGCCAGCAGCTTAATGTCCGGGACAGAAGAGACCCAGTACTTC.

The CDR3, as DNA: TGTGCCAGCAGCTTCTCCGGAAACACCATATATTTT. Translation: CASSFSGNTIYF. The chain has TRBV11-1 and TRBJ1-3; D ambiguous. V lost 3 bases, J lost 4 bases, and 4 bases lay in between. Germline assignment: CDR1 SGHAT and CDR2 FQDESV (reference sequence). There are 12 residues in the CDR3. Variable domain in full (rest from reference TRBV11-1 and TRBJ1-3): EAEVAQSPRYKITEKSQAVAFWCDPISGHATLYWYRQILGQGPELLVQFQDESVVDDSQLPKDRFSAERLKGVDSTLKIQPAELGDSAMYLCASSFSGNTIYFGEGSWLTVV.

The DNA for the CDR3 is TGTGCCAGCAGCCAAGTCAAGACTAGCGGCTACGAGCAGTACTTC. It encodes CASSQVKTSGYEQYF. The V call is TRBV4-2, the J call TRBJ2-7, with 9 bases lining up with TRBD2. The germline gives CDR1 LGHNA, CDR2 YNFKEQ. The CDR3 consists of 15 residues. V gave up 1 base and J gave up 3 bases; unmatched junction bases: 4.

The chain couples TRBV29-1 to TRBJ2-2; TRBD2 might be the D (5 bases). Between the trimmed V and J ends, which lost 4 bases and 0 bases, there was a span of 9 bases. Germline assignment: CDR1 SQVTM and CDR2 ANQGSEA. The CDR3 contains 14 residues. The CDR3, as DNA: TGCAGCGTTGTGCCAGCGGCGAACACCGGGGAGCTGTTTTTT. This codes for CSVVPAANTGELFF.

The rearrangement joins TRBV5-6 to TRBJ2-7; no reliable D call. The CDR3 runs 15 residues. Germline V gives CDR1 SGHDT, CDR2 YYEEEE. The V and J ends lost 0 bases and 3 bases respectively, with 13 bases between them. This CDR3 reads CASSLGPSPLYEQYF. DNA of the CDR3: TGTGCCAGCAGCTTGGGGCCCTCGCCCCTCTACGAGCAGTACTTC.